This T cell receptor (beta chain) was profiled in a study of shared clonotypes between healthy human individuals. There are 16 residues in the CDR3. CDR1 and CDR2 (germline): SGHRS, YFSETQ. After removal of 4 bases from V and 2 bases from J, the junction contained 8 bases not matched to a gene. Adult donors, all healthy and HIV-negative, had no recent acute infections or vaccinations. This clone was seen just once. The method was immunoSEQ multiplex PCR; TCRdb's version includes in-frame clones alone and lacks a portion of them. Of 2,100,000 or so clones listed, roughly 95% were seen once; the top ten hold around 0.13%.

This TCR was sampled from a man between 18 and 29 years old in good health. This rearrangement joins TRBV5-1 to TRBJ2-2; the match to TRBD2 covers 7 bases. The sequencing sample was made of naive CD4+ T cells sorted from blood. Subset of the sample: CD45RA+ positively selected. For the CDR3, the DNA is TGCGCCAGCAGCAAGGGGCGGGAGCTCAACACCGGGGAGCTGTTTTTT. Translated, it gives CASSKGRELNTGELFF.